Given below is one T cell receptor beta chain in context. This entry is derived from a study of blood T cell repertoires in COVID-19. The CDR3 is made up of 14 amino acids. Trimming cost V 4 bases and J 3 bases, with 12 bases left between them. The germline gives CDR1 MDHEN, CDR2 SYDVKM. Participants were aged about 18 to 100 years from approximately 24 US areas. Clinical histories supplied by participants themselves formed the basis of cohort assignment. This table comes from immunoSEQ multiplex PCR, and its TCRdb copy is limited to in-frame clones, with some not included. The sample lists about 230,000 clones, under 90% occurring once.

The TCR originated in a woman in her twenties or thirties with acute COVID-19. The source material was PBMCs or T cells enriched from blood (not recorded which). The chain combines TRBV28 with TRBJ1-2; maybe TRBD1 (6 bases). The CDR3, as DNA: TGTGCCAGCAGTTCTGACAGGTATGACTATGGCTACACCTTC. It is translated as CASSSDRYDYGYTF.